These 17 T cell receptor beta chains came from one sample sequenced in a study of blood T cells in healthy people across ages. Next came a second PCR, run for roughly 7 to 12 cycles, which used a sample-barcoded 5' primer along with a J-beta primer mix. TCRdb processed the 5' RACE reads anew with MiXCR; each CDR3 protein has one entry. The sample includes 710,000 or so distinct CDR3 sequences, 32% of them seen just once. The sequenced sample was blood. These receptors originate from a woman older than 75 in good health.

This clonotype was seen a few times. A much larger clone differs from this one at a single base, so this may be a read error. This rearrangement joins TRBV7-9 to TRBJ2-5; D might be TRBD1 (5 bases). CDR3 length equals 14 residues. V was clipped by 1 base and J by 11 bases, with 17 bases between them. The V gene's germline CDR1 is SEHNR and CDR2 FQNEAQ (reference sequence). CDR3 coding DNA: TGTGCCAGCAGCTTAGAGTTTTGGCAGGGTGAGCAGTACTTC. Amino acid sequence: CASSLEFWQGEQYF.

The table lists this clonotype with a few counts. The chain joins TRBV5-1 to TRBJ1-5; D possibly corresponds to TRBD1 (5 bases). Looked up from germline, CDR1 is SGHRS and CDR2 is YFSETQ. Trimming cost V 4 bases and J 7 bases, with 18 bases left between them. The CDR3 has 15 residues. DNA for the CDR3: TGCGCCAGCAGCGCGGGGGAAGGGTTCGGACAGCCCCAGCATTTT. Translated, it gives CASSAGEGFGQPQHF.

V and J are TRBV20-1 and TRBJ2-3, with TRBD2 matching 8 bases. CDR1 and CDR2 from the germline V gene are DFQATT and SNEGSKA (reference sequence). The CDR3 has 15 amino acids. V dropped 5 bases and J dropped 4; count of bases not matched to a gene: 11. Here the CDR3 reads CSAVTPTSGPDTQYF. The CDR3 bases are TGCAGTGCTGTGACCCCAACTAGCGGCCCAGATACGCAGTATTTT.

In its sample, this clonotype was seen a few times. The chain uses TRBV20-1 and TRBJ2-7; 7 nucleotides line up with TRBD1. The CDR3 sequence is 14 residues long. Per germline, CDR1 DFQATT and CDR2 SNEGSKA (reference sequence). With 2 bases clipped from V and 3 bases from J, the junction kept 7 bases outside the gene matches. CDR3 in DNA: TGCAGTGCTAGACAAACCGGGACAGTCTACGAGCAGTACTTC. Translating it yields CSARQTGTVYEQYF.

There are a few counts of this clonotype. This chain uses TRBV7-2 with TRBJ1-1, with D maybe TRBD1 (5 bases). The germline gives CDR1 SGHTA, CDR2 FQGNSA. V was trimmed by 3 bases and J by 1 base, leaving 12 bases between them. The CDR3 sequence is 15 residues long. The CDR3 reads CASSLGGPGNTEAFF. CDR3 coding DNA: TGTGCCAGCAGCTTGGGGGGACCTGGGAACACTGAAGCTTTCTTT.

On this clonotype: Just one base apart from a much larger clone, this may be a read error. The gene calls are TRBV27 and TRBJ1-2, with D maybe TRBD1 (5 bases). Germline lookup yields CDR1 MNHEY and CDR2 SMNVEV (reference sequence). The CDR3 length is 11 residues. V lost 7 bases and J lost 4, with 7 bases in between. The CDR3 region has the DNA TGTGCCAGCAACAGGTGCTATGGCTACACCTTC. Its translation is CASNRCYGYTF.

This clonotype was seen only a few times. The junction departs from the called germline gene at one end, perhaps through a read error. The DNA of the CDR3 is TGTGCCAGCAGGGGAGAGGGATACAATCAGCCCCGGCATTTT. It translates to CASRGEGYNQPRHF. The chain carries TRBV2 and TRBJ1-5; D is uncertain. The CDR3 covers 14 residues. Germline V gives CDR1 SNHLY, CDR2 FYNNEI. Full variable domain (missing parts from reference TRBV2 and TRBJ1-5): EPEVTQTPSHQVTQMGQEVILRCVPISNHLYFYWYRQILGQKVEFLVSFYNNEISEKSEIFDDQFSVERPDGSNFTLKIRSTKLEDSAMYFCASRGEGYNQPRHFGDGTRLSIL.

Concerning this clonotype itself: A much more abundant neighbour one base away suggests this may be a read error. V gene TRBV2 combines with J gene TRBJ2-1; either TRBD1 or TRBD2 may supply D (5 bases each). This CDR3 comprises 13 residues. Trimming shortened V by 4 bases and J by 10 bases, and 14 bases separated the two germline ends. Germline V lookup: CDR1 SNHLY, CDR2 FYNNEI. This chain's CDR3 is CASSVRDPREQFF. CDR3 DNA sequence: TGTGCCAGCAGTGTTCGGGACCCGAGAGAGCAGTTCTTC.

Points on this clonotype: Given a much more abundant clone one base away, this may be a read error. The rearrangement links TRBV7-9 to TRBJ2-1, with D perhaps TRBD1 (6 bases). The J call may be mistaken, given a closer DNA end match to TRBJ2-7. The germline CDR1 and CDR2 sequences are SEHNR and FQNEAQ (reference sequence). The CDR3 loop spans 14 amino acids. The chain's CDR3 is CASSFQGMNNEQYF. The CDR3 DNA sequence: TGTGCCAGCAGCTTCCAGGGGATGAACAATGAGCAGTACTTC.

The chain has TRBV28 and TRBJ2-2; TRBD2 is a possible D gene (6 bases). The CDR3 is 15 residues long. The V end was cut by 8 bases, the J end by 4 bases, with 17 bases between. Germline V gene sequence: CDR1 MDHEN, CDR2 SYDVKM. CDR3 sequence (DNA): TGTGCCAGCTCGTCGGGAGATCGGTTCACCGGGGAGCTGTTTTTT. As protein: CASSSGDRFTGELFF. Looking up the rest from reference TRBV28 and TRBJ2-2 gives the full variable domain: DVKVTQSSRYLVKRTGEKVFLECVQDMDHENMFWYRQDPGLGLRLIYFSYDVKMKEKGDIPEGYSVSREKKERFSLILESASTNQTSMYLCASSSGDRFTGELFFGEGSRLTVL.

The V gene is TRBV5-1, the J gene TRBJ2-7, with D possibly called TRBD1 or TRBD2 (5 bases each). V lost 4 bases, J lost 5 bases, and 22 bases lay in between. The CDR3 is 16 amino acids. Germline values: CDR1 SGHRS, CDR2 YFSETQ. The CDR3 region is CASSARGVSSYNEQYF. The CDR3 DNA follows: TGCGCCAGCAGCGCAAGAGGGGTTAGCTCCTACAACGAGCAGTACTTC.

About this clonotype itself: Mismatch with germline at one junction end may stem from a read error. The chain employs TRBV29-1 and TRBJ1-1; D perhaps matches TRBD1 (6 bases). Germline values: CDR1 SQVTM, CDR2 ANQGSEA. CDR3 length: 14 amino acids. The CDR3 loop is CSVPRYTGNAEAFF. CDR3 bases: TGCAGCGTCCCTCGTTACACAGGGAACGCTGAAGCTTTCTTT.

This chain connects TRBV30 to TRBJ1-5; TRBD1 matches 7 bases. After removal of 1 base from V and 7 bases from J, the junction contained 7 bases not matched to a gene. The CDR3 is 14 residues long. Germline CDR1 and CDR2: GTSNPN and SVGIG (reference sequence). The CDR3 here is CAWSGQGGGQPQHF. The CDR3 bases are TGTGCCTGGAGTGGACAGGGCGGAGGGCAGCCCCAGCATTTT. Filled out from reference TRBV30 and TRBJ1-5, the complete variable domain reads SQTIHQWPATLVQPVGSPLSLECTVEGTSNPNLYWYRQAAGRGLQLLFYSVGIGQISSEVPQNLSASRPQDRQFILSSKKLLLSDSGFYLCAWSGQGGGQPQHFGDGTRLSIL.

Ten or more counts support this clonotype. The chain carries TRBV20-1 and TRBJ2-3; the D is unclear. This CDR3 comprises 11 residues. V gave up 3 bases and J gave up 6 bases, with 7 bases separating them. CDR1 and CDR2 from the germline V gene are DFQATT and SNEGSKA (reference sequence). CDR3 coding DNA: TGCAGTGCTAGGACCGTGGATACGCAGTATTTT. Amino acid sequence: CSARTVDTQYF.

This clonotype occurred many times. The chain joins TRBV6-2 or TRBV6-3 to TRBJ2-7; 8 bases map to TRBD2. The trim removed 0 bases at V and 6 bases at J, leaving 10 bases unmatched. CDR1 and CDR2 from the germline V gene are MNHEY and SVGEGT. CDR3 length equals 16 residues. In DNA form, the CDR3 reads TGTGCCAGCAGTTACTCTAGCGGGACTGTCTCTGTCGAGCAGTACTTC. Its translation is CASSYSSGTVSVEQYF.

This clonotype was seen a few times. The CDR3 nucleotides are TGTGCCAGCAGCCAACAGGGGCACACCATATATTTT. This encodes CASSQQGHTIYF. The J gene is TRBJ1-3, the V gene TRBV7-2; 7 positions agree with TRBD1. Germline V gene sequence: CDR1 SGHTA, CDR2 FQGNSA. The CDR3 has 12 amino acids. V shed 5 bases, J shed 8 bases, and the junction held 3 bases outside the gene matches.

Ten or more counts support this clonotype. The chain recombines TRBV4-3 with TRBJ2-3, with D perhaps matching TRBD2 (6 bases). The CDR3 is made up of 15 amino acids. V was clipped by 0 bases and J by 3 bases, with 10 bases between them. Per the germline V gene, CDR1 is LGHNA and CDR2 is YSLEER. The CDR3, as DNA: TGCGCCAGCAGCCAAGACGGGAGAGGGACAGATACGCAGTATTTT. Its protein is CASSQDGRGTDTQYF.